The following is a TCR beta chain sequence with its context. This sample is part of a study of T cell changes during pregnancy in multiple sclerosis. The assay was immunoSEQ multiplex PCR, and TCRdb's table has in-frame clones only and misses some. The sample carries 55,000 to 70,000 clones, approximately 92% recorded once. The sequencing used CD8+ T cells from peripheral blood mononuclear cells, collected in the third trimester of pregnancy. The clonotype was recovered from a female donor in good health, enrolled as a control in a pregnancy study.

The CDR3 reads CASSQGRGLGNTIYF. CDR3 sequence (DNA): TGCGCCAGCAGCCAAGGGAGGGGGCTCGGAAACACCATATATTTT. The genes are TRBV4-3 and TRBJ1-3, with 7 bases identical to TRBD1. V trimming: 1 base; J trimming: 4 bases; junction bases outside the gene matches: 4. The germline CDR1 and CDR2 sequences are LGHNA and YSLEER. The CDR3 sequence is 15 residues long.